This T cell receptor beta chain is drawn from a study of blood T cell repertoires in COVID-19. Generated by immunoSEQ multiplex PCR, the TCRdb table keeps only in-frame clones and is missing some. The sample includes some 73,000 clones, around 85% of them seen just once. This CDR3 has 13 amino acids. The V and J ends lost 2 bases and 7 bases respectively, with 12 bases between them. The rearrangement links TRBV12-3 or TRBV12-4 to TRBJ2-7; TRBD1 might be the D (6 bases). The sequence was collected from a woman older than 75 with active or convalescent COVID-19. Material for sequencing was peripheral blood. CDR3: CASSLHRDGEQYF. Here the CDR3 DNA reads TGTGCCAGCAGTTTACACAGGGACGGGGAGCAGTACTTC.